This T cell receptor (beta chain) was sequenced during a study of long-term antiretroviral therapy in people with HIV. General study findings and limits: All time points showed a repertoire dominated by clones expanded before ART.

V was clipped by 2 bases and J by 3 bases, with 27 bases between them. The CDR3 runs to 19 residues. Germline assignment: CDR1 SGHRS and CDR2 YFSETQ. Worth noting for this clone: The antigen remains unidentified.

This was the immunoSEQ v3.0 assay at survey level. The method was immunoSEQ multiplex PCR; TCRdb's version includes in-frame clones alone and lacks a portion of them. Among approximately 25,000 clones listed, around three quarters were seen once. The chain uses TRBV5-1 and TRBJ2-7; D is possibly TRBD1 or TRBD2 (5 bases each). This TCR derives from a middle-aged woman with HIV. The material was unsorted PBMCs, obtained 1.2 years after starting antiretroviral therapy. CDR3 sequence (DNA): TGCGCCAGCAGCTTCGGGGCAACTCGGACTGTCGCCCCCCTCTACGAGCAGTACTTC. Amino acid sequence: CASSFGATRTVAPLYEQYF. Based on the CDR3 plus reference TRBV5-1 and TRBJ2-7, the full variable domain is KAGVTQTPRYLIKTRGQQVTLSCSPISGHRSVSWYQQTPGQGLQFLFEYFSETQRNKGNFPGRFSGRQFSNSRSEMNVSTLELGDSALYLCASSFGATRTVAPLYEQYFGPGTRLTVT.